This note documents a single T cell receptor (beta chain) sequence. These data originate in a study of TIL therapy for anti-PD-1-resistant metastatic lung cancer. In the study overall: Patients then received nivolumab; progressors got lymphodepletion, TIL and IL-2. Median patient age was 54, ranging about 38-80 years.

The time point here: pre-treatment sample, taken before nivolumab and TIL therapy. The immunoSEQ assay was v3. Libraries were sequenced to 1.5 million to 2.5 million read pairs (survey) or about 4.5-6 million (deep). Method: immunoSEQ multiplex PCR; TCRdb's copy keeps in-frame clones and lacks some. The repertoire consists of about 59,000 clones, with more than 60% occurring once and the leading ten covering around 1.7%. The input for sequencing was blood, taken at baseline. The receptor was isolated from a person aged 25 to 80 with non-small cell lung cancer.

This CDR3 is CASSDRYNEQFF. In nucleotides, the CDR3 is TGTGCCAGCAGCGACAGATACAATGAGCAGTTCTTC. The chain carries TRBV7-2 and TRBJ2-1, with D possibly being TRBD1 (5 bases). Germline assignment: CDR1 SGHTA and CDR2 FQGNSA. The CDR3 covers 12 residues. The V and J ends lost 5 bases and 4 bases respectively, with 6 bases between them.